The entry that follows covers one T cell receptor beta chain sequence. This sample is drawn from a study of T cells in Graves' hyperthyroidism and ophthalmopathy. RNA transcripts provided the source from which TCR beta CDR3 regions were amplified. In the first-round RT-PCR of the TCR CDR3, the HTBI primer set was used. TCRdb itself ran the multiplex PCR reads through MiXCR, one entry per CDR3 protein. Here the sample spans approximately 640,000 distinct CDR3 sequences, less than 45% being singletons. With 1 base removed from V and 4 bases from J, the gap between germline ends came to 14 bases. Per the germline V gene, CDR1 is MNHNS and CDR2 is SASEGT. The length of the CDR3 is 16 residues.

The chain employs TRBV6-1 and TRBJ1-3; D not certain. The sequence was collected from an adult man with Graves' disease, either hyperthyroidism or ophthalmopathy (not recorded which). The sequenced sample consisted of peripheral blood or thyroid tissue (not recorded which). CDR3 coding DNA: TGTGCCAGCAGTGAAGGGAGGGCAAGAACGGGAAACACCATATATTTT. Its translation is CASSEGRARTGNTIYF.